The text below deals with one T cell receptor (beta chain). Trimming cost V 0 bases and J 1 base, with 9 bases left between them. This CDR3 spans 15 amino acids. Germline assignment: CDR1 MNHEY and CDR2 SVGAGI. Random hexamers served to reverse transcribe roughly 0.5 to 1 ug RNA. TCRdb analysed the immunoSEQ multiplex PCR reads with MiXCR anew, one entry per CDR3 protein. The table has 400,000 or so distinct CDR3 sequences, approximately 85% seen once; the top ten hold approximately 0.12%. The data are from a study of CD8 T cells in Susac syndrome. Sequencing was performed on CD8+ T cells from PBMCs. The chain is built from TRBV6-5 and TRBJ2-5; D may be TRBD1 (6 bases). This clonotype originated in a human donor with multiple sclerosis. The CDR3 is CASSYSGGTQETQYF. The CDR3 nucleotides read TGTGCCAGCAGTTACTCAGGGGGTACCCAAGAGACCCAGTACTTC.